The rows below give T cell receptor beta chains drawn from one sample of a study of blood T cell repertoires in COVID-19. Data came from immunoSEQ multiplex PCR; TCRdb stores just in-frame clones and leaves some out. This table holds some 170,000 clones, approximately 78% found once. Sequencing was done on a sample of peripheral blood. These TCRs come from a human donor in a cohort sampled during active COVID-19. The CDR3 runs from the conserved cysteine through the conserved F or W. A D gene is named only where the DNA matches it firmly.

11	TRBJ2-5	TRBV5-4	.	CASSFGETQYF
15	TRBJ2-6	TRBV19	.	CASRSQGTGANVLTF
12	TRBJ1-4	TRBV16	.	CASSQSRKELFF
15	TRBJ1-2	TRBV7-9	TRBD1	CASSSTGQGNYGYTF
16	TRBJ1-4	TRBV18	TRBD1	CASSPLGTGAEEKLFF
15	TRBJ2-7	TRBV7-8	TRBD2	CASSYLAGGAYEQYF
15	TRBJ2-1	TRBV4-1	.	CASSQDELSYNEQFF
15	TRBJ1-4	TRBV7-8	.	CASSLAGVTNEKLFF
15	TRBJ2-1	TRBV19	.	CASSIWATRNNEQFF
15	TRBJ2-2	TRBV6-5	.	CASRGRGWNTGELFF
16	TRBJ2-3	TRBV9	TRBD1	CASSVAVGGSTDTQYF
16	TRBJ2-1	TRBV3-1/TRBV3-2	TRBD1	CASSLPGTGATSEQFF
16	TRBJ2-5	TRBV9	.	CASSVEGVPSSETQYF
14	TRBJ2-1	TRBV14	.	CASSQEFGRAGQFF
15	TRBJ1-1	TRBV5-1	.	CASSLSGAMNTEAFF
16	TRBJ2-3	TRBV5-1	TRBD2	CASSLYLAGDTDTQYF
13	TRBJ1-1	TRBV9	.	CASSVEGTAEAFF
14	TRBJ1-1	TRBV6-5	TRBD1	CASSQQGAAAEAFF
13	TRBJ2-5	TRBV4-1	.	CASSEGVGETQYF
14	TRBJ2-1	TRBV12-5	TRBD1	CATAQGQDYNEQFF
15	TRBJ1-1	TRBV6-5	TRBD1	CASRGFGTGITEAFF
14	TRBJ2-7	TRBV7-2	TRBD2	CASSVSLAGGEQYF
16	TRBJ2-6	TRBV4-3	.	CASSPSRLSGANVLTF
13	TRBJ2-7	TRBV19	.	CASSIGEGYEQYF
13	TRBJ2-1	TRBV27	.	CASSGPTYNEQFF
18	TRBJ2-3	TRBV7-6	TRBD2	CASSLGLAGGQGTDTQYF
12	TRBJ1-2	TRBV9	.	CASSVRGGGYTF
13	TRBJ2-5	TRBV10-2	TRBD2	CASRSSGMETQYF
17	TRBJ2-1	TRBV27	TRBD2	CASSPGLAGASYNEQFF
13	TRBJ2-5	TRBV5-4	.	CASSLSPQETQYF
14	TRBJ1-5	TRBV6-2/TRBV6-3	.	CASSWTISNQPQHF
15	TRBJ2-7	TRBV30	TRBD1	CAWRTIDRGSYEQYF
16	TRBJ1-5	TRBV27	TRBD1	CASRLVGQGFFQPQHF
16	TRBJ2-1	TRBV10-3	TRBD2	CAISESGLAGYNEQFF
13	TRBJ2-2	TRBV9	TRBD2	CASGRDNTGELFF
13	TRBJ1-6	TRBV6-5	.	CASTHLENSPLHF
16	TRBJ1-5	TRBV2	.	CASSGGGGYGNQPQHF
13	TRBJ2-7	TRBV19	.	CASQQGLVGEQYF
14	TRBJ1-4	TRBV5-1	.	CASSPQGTNEKLFF
13	TRBJ2-2	TRBV27	.	CASSFKNTGELFF
14	TRBJ1-5	TRBV6-1	.	CASSSTQGSQPQHF
18	TRBJ1-4	TRBV4-3	.	CASSQDGAGTVTNEKLFF
16	TRBJ1-5	TRBV6-9	.	CASSYPPPGRGLTQHF
17	TRBJ2-2	TRBV28	TRBD2	CASSLWGLAGGPGELFF
14	TRBJ2-7	TRBV9	TRBD2	CASSVGLAGEEQYF